The 10 T cell receptor beta chains below come from one sample, sequenced in a study of beta chain features in type 1 diabetes. Study-wide points: Type 1 diabetes patients had TCRB CDR3s that were shorter (moderately but significantly so) in all four CD4+ subsets.

Antigens for these TCRs are unknown. TCRB transcripts that were expressed got sequenced, as all of the isolated RNA had been reverse transcribed. Using immunoSEQ multiplex PCR, the repertoire was profiled, and TCRdb retains in-frame clones only, with some absent. The sample yields around 250,000 clones, around 13% seen once. The sample was naive CD4+ T cells from blood. These receptors were taken from a man aged 25-40 years with type 1 diabetes.

J is TRBJ2-5 and V is TRBV9, with 9 bases identical to TRBD1. Trimming took 3 bases from V and 5 from J; bases not matched to a gene: 11. The CDR3 covers 16 residues. Germline V CDR1 and CDR2: SGDLS, YYNGEE. The DNA of the CDR3 is TGTGCCAGCAGCGCCGAGAACAGGGGGCAGCGGGAGACCCAGTACTTC. It encodes CASSAENRGQRETQYF.

The gene calls are TRBV5-1 and TRBJ2-1; 15 bases agree with TRBD2. With 4 bases clipped from V and 9 bases from J, the junction kept 5 bases outside the gene matches. The CDR3 totals 15 residues. In germline, CDR1 is SGHRS, CDR2 YFSETQ. The CDR3 spells CASSQGLAGGTEQFF. The CDR3 coding sequence is TGCGCCAGCAGCCAAGGACTAGCGGGAGGGACTGAGCAGTTCTTC. The full variable domain, with the rest looked up from reference TRBV5-1 and TRBJ2-1, is KAGVTQTPRYLIKTRGQQVTLSCSPISGHRSVSWYQQTPGQGLQFLFEYFSETQRNKGNFPGRFSGRQFSNSRSEMNVSTLELGDSALYLCASSQGLAGGTEQFFGPGTRLTVL.

This clone occurred a few times. V gene TRBV2 combines with J gene TRBJ2-7; 11 nucleotides match TRBD1. Germline V CDR1 and CDR2: SNHLY, FYNNEI. The CDR3 contains 15 residues. J lost 3 bases, V lost 6 bases, and 7 bases had no gene match. The CDR3 spells CASRRTGGDYYEQYF. In DNA, the CDR3 is TGTGCCAGCAGGAGGACAGGGGGCGACTACTACGAGCAGTACTTC.

This clone was observed a handful of times. This rearrangement joins TRBV2 to TRBJ1-1; D uncertain. V gave up 6 bases and J gave up 5 bases, with 16 bases separating them. This CDR3 region has 14 residues. Germline-derived CDR1 and CDR2 are SNHLY and FYNNEI. The chain's CDR3 is CASRIDTPGTEAFF. For the CDR3, the DNA is TGTGCCAGCAGGATTGACACGCCTGGGACTGAAGCTTTCTTT.

This clone was seen only a few times. The chain couples TRBV14 to TRBJ1-6, with 7 bases matching TRBD1. The CDR3 has 15 residues. J lost 10 bases, V lost 0 bases, and 6 bases had no gene match. The germline gives CDR1 SGHDN, CDR2 FVKESK. The DNA of the CDR3 is TGTGCCAGCAGCCAAGAAGTGACAGGGTACTCACCCCTCCACTTT. Translated, it gives CASSQEVTGYSPLHF.

The V gene is TRBV29-1, the J gene TRBJ1-1, with D perhaps matching TRBD1 (6 bases). The ends were cut back, 7 bases at V and 1 base at J, with 16 bases in the middle. The CDR3 is 14 amino acids. Germline V lookup: CDR1 SQVTM, CDR2 ANQGSEA. In nucleotides, the CDR3 is TGCAGCGCCGTAAGGACAGTACCGAACACTGAAGCTTTCTTT. Translated, it gives CSAVRTVPNTEAFF.

In this sample, this clone turned up a few times. This sequence joins TRBV30 and TRBJ1-1; 10 nucleotides line up with TRBD1. Unmatched junction bases numbered 6, after V lost 0 bases and J lost 5 bases. This CDR3 is 15 amino acids long. Germline loops: CDR1 GTSNPN, CDR2 SVGIG (reference sequence). The CDR3 region has the DNA TGTGCCTGGAGTGTACTGGGACAGGGGAGAACTGAAGCTTTCTTT. Its translation is CAWSVLGQGRTEAFF.

Only a few counts were recorded for this clone. The rearrangement joins TRBV20-1 to TRBJ2-1; 7 bases are shared with TRBD1. Germline CDR1 and CDR2: DFQATT and SNEGSKA (reference sequence). The CDR3 runs to 11 residues. V was clipped by 5 bases and J by 8 bases; unmatched bases: 3. CDR3 sequence: CSASGGDEQFF. In nucleotides, the CDR3 is TGCAGTGCTTCAGGGGGAGATGAGCAGTTCTTC.

CDR3 nucleotide sequence: TGTGCCAGCTCACCACCGAGGGACAGCTATGGCTACACCTTC. This codes for CASSPPRDSYGYTF. The V and J genes are TRBV18 and TRBJ1-2, with 7 nucleotides matching TRBD1. CDR3 length: 14 residues. Germline CDR1 and CDR2: KGHSH and LQKENI. The trim removed 0 bases at V and 4 bases at J, leaving 2 bases unmatched.

The rearrangement links TRBV4-2 to TRBJ1-1, with a possible D match to TRBD1 (5 bases). CDR3 length: 16 residues. Per germline, CDR1 LGHNA and CDR2 YNFKEQ. Trimming pared 0 bases from V and 0 bases from J, leaving 11 bases between. CDR3 protein: CASSQDLPRVNTEAFF. As DNA, the CDR3 is TGTGCCAGCAGCCAAGATCTACCCAGGGTGAACACTGAAGCTTTCTTT.